Listed below are T cell receptor beta chains from one sample, sequenced in a study of shared clonotypes between healthy human individuals. The repertoire was sequenced with immunoSEQ multiplex PCR; TCRdb's copy has only in-frame clones and lacks some. The repertoire consists of 950,000 to 1,300,000 clones, with under 80% occurring once and the leading ten covering over 1.3%. Sequenced material: memory CD4+ T cells sorted from blood. The receptors originated from a man younger than 35 in good health. CDR3s include the opening cysteine and the closing phenylalanine or tryptophan. The D gene is left open where the match is weak. Only part of the rows carry a size: once, few, many, or a class if the clone is expanded.

j_gene	abundance	v_gene	d_gene	CDR3aa	CDR3nt
TRBJ2-3	-	TRBV30	-	CAWVGEDWGGTQYF	TGTGCCTGGGTTGGGGAGGACTGGGGTGGTACGCAGTATTTT
TRBJ2-7	-	TRBV5-4	-	CASSLDWGLLRDGVYEQYF	TGTGCCAGCAGCTTGGATTGGGGCCTCTTGCGGGACGGCGTCTACGAGCAGTACTTC
TRBJ2-5	-	TRBV11-2	TRBD2	CASSPLGLAQETQYF	TGTGCCAGCAGCCCGCTCGGACTAGCCCAAGAGACCCAGTACTTC
TRBJ1-2	-	TRBV9	-	CASSPDSDGYTF	TGTGCCAGCAGCCCGGACAGCGATGGCTACACCTTC
TRBJ1-2	-	TRBV19	-	CASSIDPDAPGDGYTF	TGTGCCAGTAGTATAGATCCGGACGCACCGGGGGATGGCTACACCTTC
TRBJ1-1	-	TRBV7-2	-	CASSSTVTGAEAFF	TGTGCCAGCAGTTCTACTGTTACGGGCGCTGAAGCTTTCTTT
TRBJ2-1	few	TRBV27	-	CASSRAWASYNEQFF	TGTGCCAGCAGCCGAGCCTGGGCCTCCTACAATGAGCAGTTCTTC
TRBJ1-4	-	TRBV2	-	CASRPGPSNEKLFF	TGTGCCAGCAGGCCGGGACCGAGTAATGAAAAACTGTTTTTT
TRBJ1-2	-	TRBV6-1	-	CASSEQGIYGYTF	TGTGCCAGCAGTGAGCAGGGGATTTATGGCTACACCTTC
TRBJ1-2	-	TRBV6-5	-	CASSAGRENNYGYTF	TGTGCCAGCAGCGCCGGACGGGAAAATAACTATGGCTACACCTTC
TRBJ2-1	-	TRBV5-5	TRBD2	CASSFVLAGGIGEQFF	TGTGCCAGCAGCTTCGTACTAGCGGGAGGCATAGGGGAGCAGTTCTTC
TRBJ1-3	-	TRBV5-1	-	CASSPTGVSGNTIYF	TGCGCCAGCAGCCCGACAGGTGTCTCTGGAAACACCATATATTTT
TRBJ1-2	many	TRBV5-1	-	CASSLASGLQGNYGYTF	TGCGCCAGCAGCTTGGCGTCAGGGCTCCAAGGAAACTATGGCTACACCTTC
TRBJ1-1	-	TRBV5-1	TRBD1	CASSWGQGEAFF	TGCGCCAGCAGCTGGGGACAGGGTGAAGCTTTCTTT
TRBJ1-6	-	TRBV30	-	CAWSPGWSSPLHF	TGTGCCTGGAGCCCTGGGTGGAGTTCACCCCTCCACTTT
TRBJ2-3	few	TRBV5-1	TRBD2	CASSLGTSEVADTQYF	TGCGCCAGCAGCTTGGGGACTAGCGAGGTTGCAGATACGCAGTATTTT
TRBJ1-1	-	TRBV6-5	-	CASSYDGAEAFF	TGTGCCAGCAGTTACGATGGGGCTGAAGCTTTCTTT
TRBJ1-2	few	TRBV27	-	CASSFIPPPASYGYTF	TGTGCCAGCAGTTTTATCCCCCCCCCAGCTTCCTATGGCTACACCTTC
TRBJ1-2	once	TRBV27	TRBD1	CASSLGTGVYGYTF	TGTGCCAGCAGTTTAGGGACAGGGGTCTATGGCTACACCTTC
TRBJ2-7	-	TRBV19	TRBD2	CASSSSGGQYF	TGTGCCAGTAGTTCTAGCGGAGGGCAGTACTTC
TRBJ2-7	-	TRBV7-8	TRBD2	CASSIGLAATLGHEQYF	TGTGCCAGCAGCATTGGACTAGCGGCCACCTTGGGGCACGAGCAGTACTTC
TRBJ1-4	few	TRBV5-1	TRBD1	CASSMGQVNEKLFF	TGCGCCAGCAGCATGGGACAGGTCAATGAAAAACTGTTTTTT
TRBJ1-2	-	TRBV27	-	CASSGQGSLLRGYTF	TGTGCCAGCAGTGGTCAAGGGTCTCTTCTGAGGGGCTACACCTTC